The present TCR beta chain was sequenced within a study of blood T cell repertoires in COVID-19. This table comes from immunoSEQ multiplex PCR, and its TCRdb copy is limited to in-frame clones, with some not included. The sample carries 300,000 to 400,000 clones, around 90% recorded once. Germline V gene data show CDR1 as LGHDT and CDR2 as YNNKEL (reference sequence). V was pared by 8 bases and J by 4 bases, with 15 bases between. CDR3 size: 14 residues. This rearrangement joins TRBV3-1 (or the pseudogene TRBV3-2) to TRBJ2-1; a weak D match, TRBD2 (6 bases). The receptor's source is a human donor in a cohort sampled during active COVID-19. Sample: peripheral blood. The CDR3 bases are TGTGCCAGCGGGAAGGGACTGATATACAATGAGCAGTTCTTC. Residues: CASGKGLIYNEQFF.